What follows are 4 T cell receptor beta chains derived from one specimen sequenced in a study of T cells in Graves' hyperthyroidism and ophthalmopathy. Template material for amplifying TCR beta CDR3 regions consisted of RNA transcripts. In the first-round RT-PCR of the TCR CDR3, the HTBI primer set was used. Via MiXCR, TCRdb re-called the multiplex PCR reads, giving one row per CDR3 protein. Here the sample spans under 600,000 distinct CDR3 sequences, approximately 15% being singletons. The specimen sequenced was blood. Receptors originate from a woman in her 40s with Graves' ophthalmopathy.

This clonotype was observed a few times. DNA of the CDR3: TGCGCCAGCAGTGCGGATCGTAGGGCGAACACTGAAGCTTTCTTT. Amino acids: CASSADRRANTEAFF. The chain is built from TRBV10-2 and TRBJ1-1; D is unclear. V shed 4 bases and J shed 1 base, with 13 bases lying between them. Germline V lookup: CDR1 WSHSY, CDR2 SAAADI. The CDR3 covers 15 residues.

This clonotype has a count of ten or more. V usage is TRBV12-3 or TRBV12-4 and J usage is TRBJ2-6; no definite D call. This CDR3 has 15 residues. Trimming shortened V by 5 bases and J by 1 base, and 9 bases separated the two germline ends. In nucleotides, the CDR3 is TGTGCCAGCAGTCCCATGCAGTCTGGGGCCAACGTCCTGACTTTC. This sequence encodes CASSPMQSGANVLTF.

As DNA, the CDR3 is TGTGCCAGCAGCTTGGATCCTACAGGGTTTTCTCTACGCGAGCAGTACTTC. Its translation: CASSLDPTGFSLREQYF. The rearrangement uses TRBV5-4 and TRBJ2-7, with a possible D match to TRBD1 (6 bases). The germline CDR1 and CDR2 sequences are SGHNT and YYREEE (reference sequence). CDR3 length: 17 amino acids. The germline V and J ends were trimmed by 0 bases and 6 bases, with 22 bases remaining between them.

The table lists this clonotype with many counts. Written as DNA, the CDR3 is TGTGCCAGCAGCCCACAGTCAGGGGGGATTAATTCACCCCTCCACTTT. Amino acids: CASSPQSGGINSPLHF. This chain links TRBV12-3 or TRBV12-4 with TRBJ1-6; 7 bases agree with TRBD1. There are 16 residues in the CDR3. V gave up 6 bases and J gave up 6 bases; unmatched junction bases: 11.